This T cell receptor (beta chain) is drawn from a study of beta chain features in type 1 diabetes. The investigators reverse transcribed all of the isolated RNA, so they sequenced expressed TCRB transcripts. Measured with immunoSEQ multiplex PCR; TCRdb has only the in-frame clones, and not every one. Of roughly 400,000 clones in the sample, around 15% were seen once. Looked up from germline, CDR1 is MNHEY and CDR2 is SVGAGI. Unmatched junction bases numbered 4, after V lost 5 bases and J lost 1 base. This CDR3 spans 15 amino acids. Input material: naive CD4+ T cells from blood. This sequence was found in a woman under 30 in good health. The V gene is TRBV6-5, the J gene TRBJ2-5; 10 bases match TRBD2. The CDR3 here is CASSTGLAVQETQYF. CDR3 bases: TGTGCCAGCAGTACAGGACTAGCGGTCCAAGAGACCCAGTACTTC.